This record looks at one T cell receptor (beta chain) sequence and its context. This clonotype turned up a few times. Its antigen specificity is not known. Base qualities are not recorded, but no much larger clone differs from it by a single base. The sample originates from a study of T cells in Graves' hyperthyroidism and ophthalmopathy (dated by TCRdb to about 2019). Background for the entire study: Peripheral blood samples were taken at initial diagnosis, before any treatment was given. Following sampling, methimazole starting at 30 mg daily was given to hyperthyroidism patients, and high-dose intravenous methylprednisolone was given to ophthalmopathy patients. Whether ophthalmopathy could be predicted prospectively was tested in an independent validation cohort made up of 18 hyperthyroidism patients plus 17 patients who later progressed to ophthalmopathy. In roughly six Graves' hyperthyroidism patients, the study also compared T-cell repertoires from thyroid tissue with T-cell repertoires from blood. The 90 to 100 discovery patients were randomly split 7:3 into training and test sets. TCR V-J signatures able to tell the groups apart were searched for in a discovery cohort of some 97 patients, of whom around 43 had Graves' ophthalmopathy and 55 to 65 had stable Graves' hyperthyroidism. TCR Vbeta CDR3 sequencing of roughly 140 peripheral blood samples (about 45 ophthalmopathy, some 75 hyperthyroidism and some 17 progressor patients) is reported in the paper.

The TCR beta CDR3 regions were amplified from RNA transcripts. A first-round RT-PCR of the TCR CDR3 used the HTBI primer set with the Qiagen OneStep RT-PCR kit. The libraries were constructed in a second round of multiplex PCR and then size-selected and purified. Sequencing of the libraries was done on an Illumina HiSeq2000 using paired-end 100 bp reads. As for the authors' bioinformatics: SOAPnuke was used to process the raw data, with reads discarded if the reads contained adapters or uncalled bases, had a mean Phred below 15, or lacked an exact constant-primer or identifier match. High-quality paired reads were merged using COPE v1.2.5, and each unique nucleotide sequence was defined as a clonotype. Clonotypes were aligned to IMGT TRBV, TRBD and TRBJ reference segments using MiTCR v1.1. The analysis included only V-J combinations with a frequency above 0.0001, which together covered 99% to 99.2% of the repertoires. The TCS score was defined as F50 (clonal expansion) divided by E x V (chaos), with BLOSUM62-based TCRdist calculated between CDR3 peptides within each V-J. Welch's t-statistics and random forest reduced several hundred V-J features to about 13, which were used in a naive Bayes classifier (R e1071). Starting from the raw public reads, TCRdb applied fastp trimming at Q25, assembled clones with MiXCR and retained in-frame beta chains. Rows matching on CDR3 protein sequence are summarized as one entry with the most common DNA and genes. What appears here as the V and J calls and clone size reflects TCRdb's work, not the paper's. The sample contains around 300,000 distinct CDR3 sequences, roughly 22% of them found a single time. The ten largest clones take up roughly 60% of the sample.

The germline ends are 15 bases apart after V is trimmed by 6 bases and J by 4 bases. Counted from cysteine to phenylalanine, this CDR3 has 14 amino acids. Only CDR3 DNA is held: 42 bases, read in frame from base 1. The study at large found these results: A model built on a 13 V-J signature distinguished ophthalmopathy from stable hyperthyroidism, reaching 87.88% sensitivity and under 84% specificity in cross-validation and 80%/75% in testing. In validation, the model predicted progression to ophthalmopathy with approximately 69% sensitivity and roughly 75% specificity, a median of 6.5 months before onset. Sample size was not statistically predetermined, and blinding of investigators to group allocation was not performed. Blood samples also contained most of the expanded thyroid clonotypes (frequency above 0.001), which suggests that blood repertoires may reflect thyroid immune responses.

Ophthalmopathy patients had moderately to severely active disease, with a Clinical Activity Score of 3 or more, a NOSPECS grade of 4 or more, and a disease duration of less than 3 months. Exclusion was applied to patients with uncontrolled infections, other autoimmune diseases, pregnancy or lactation. Diagnoses were established on the basis of clinical symptoms, serum thyroxine and TRAb, thyroid ultrasound, and orbital computed tomography. PBMCs were separated from roughly 10 ml of fresh peripheral blood using Ficoll-Paque density gradient centrifugation. Total RNA was extracted using Trizol reagent, and RNA quality was assessed on an Agilent 2100 Bioanalyzer.

The sequence was collected from a man under 40 with Graves' ophthalmopathy. The sequenced sample consisted of blood. In this chain, TRBV12-3 or TRBV12-4 is recombined with TRBJ1-1, and possibly TRBD1, on 5 matching bases. The CDR3 corresponds to CASRHGRGPTEAFF. The nucleotides are TGTGCCAGCAGGCACGGGAGGGGTCCCACTGAAGCTTTCTTT.